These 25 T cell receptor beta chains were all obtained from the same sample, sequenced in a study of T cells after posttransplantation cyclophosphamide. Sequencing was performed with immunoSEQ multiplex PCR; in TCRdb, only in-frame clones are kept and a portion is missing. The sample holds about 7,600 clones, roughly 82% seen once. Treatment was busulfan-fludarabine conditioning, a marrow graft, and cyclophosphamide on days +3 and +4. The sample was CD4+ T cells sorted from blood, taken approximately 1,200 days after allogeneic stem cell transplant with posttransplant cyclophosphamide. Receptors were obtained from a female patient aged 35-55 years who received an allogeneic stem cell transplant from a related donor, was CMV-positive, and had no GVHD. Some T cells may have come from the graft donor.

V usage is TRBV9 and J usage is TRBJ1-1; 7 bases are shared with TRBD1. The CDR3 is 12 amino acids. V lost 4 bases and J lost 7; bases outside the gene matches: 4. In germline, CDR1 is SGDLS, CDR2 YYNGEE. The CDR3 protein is CASSPHRGEAFF. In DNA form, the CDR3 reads TGTGCCAGCAGCCCGCACAGGGGTGAAGCTTTCTTT.

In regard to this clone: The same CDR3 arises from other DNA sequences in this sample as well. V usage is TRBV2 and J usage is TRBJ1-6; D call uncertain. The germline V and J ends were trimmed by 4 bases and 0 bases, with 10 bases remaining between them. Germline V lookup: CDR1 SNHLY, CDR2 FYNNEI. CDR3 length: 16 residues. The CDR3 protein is CASSGSSSSYNSPLHF. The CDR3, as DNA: TGTGCCAGCAGTGGGTCGTCGAGCTCCTATAATTCACCCCTCCACTTT.

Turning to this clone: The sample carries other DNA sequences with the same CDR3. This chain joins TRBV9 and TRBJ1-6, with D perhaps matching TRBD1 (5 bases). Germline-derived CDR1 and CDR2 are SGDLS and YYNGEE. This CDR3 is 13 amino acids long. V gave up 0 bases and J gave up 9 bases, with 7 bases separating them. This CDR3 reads CASSVGGGSPLHF. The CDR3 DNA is TGTGCCAGCAGCGTAGGGGGGGGTTCACCCCTCCACTTT. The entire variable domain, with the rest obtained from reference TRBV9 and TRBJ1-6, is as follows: DSGVTQTPKHLITATGQRVTLRCSPRSGDLSVYWYQQSLDQGLQFLIQYYNGEERAKGNILERFSAQQFPDLHSELNLSSLELGDSALYFCASSVGGGSPLHFGNGTRLTVT.

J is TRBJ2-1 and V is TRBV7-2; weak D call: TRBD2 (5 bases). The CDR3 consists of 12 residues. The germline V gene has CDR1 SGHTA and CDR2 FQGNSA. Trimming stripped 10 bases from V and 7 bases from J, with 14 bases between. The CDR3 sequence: CAIPTPGNEQFF. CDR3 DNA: TGTGCCATCCCTACACCGGGGAATGAGCAGTTCTTC.

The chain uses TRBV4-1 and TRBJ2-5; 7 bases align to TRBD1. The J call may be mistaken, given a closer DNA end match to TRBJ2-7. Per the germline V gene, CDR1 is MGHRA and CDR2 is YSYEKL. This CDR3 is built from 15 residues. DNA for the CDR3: TGCGCCAGCAGCCAACCGGCCAGGGGGTTGTACGAGCAGTACTTC. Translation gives CASSQPARGLYEQYF.

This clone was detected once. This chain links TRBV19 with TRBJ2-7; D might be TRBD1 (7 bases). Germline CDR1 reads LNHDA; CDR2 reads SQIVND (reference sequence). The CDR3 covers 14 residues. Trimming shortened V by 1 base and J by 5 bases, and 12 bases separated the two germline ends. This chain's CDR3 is CASSIGQGGHEQYF. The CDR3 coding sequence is TGTGCCAGTAGTATAGGGCAGGGGGGACACGAGCAGTACTTC.

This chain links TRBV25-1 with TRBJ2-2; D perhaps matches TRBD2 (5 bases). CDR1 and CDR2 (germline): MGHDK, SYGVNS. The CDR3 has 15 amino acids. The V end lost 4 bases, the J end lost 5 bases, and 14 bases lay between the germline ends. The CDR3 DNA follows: TGTGCCAGCAGTGCCCGGGTCAGAGGGACCGGGGAGCTGTTTTTT. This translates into CASSARVRGTGELFF.

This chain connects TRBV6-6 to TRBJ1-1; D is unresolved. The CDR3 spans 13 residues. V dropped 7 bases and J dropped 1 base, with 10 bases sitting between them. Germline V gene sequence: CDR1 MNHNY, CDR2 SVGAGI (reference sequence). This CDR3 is CASTKPGNTEAFF. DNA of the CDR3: TGTGCCAGCACCAAGCCGGGGAACACTGAAGCTTTCTTT.

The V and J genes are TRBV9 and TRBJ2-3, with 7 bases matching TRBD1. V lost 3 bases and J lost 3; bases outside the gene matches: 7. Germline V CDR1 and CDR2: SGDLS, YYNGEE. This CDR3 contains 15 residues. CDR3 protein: CASSGPTGITDTQYF. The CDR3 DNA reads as TGTGCCAGCAGCGGTCCGACAGGGATTACAGATACGCAGTATTTT.

CDR3 amino acids: CASSLATGESSPLHF. CDR3 DNA sequence: TGTGCCAGCTCCCTAGCTACAGGGGAAAGTTCACCCCTCCACTTT. This chain joins TRBV18 and TRBJ1-6, with 7 bases lining up with TRBD1. Trimming at V came to 6 bases and at J to 9 bases, leaving 11 bases not matched to a gene. CDR3 length: 15 residues. CDR1 KGHSH and CDR2 LQKENI come from the germline V gene.

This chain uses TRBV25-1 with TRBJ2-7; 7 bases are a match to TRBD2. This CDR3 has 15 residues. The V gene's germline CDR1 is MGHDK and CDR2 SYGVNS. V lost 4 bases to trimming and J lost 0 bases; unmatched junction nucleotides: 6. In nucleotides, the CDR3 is TGTGCCAGCAGTGTAGGGTTAGCGGGCTCCTACGAGCAGTACTTC. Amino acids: CASSVGLAGSYEQYF.

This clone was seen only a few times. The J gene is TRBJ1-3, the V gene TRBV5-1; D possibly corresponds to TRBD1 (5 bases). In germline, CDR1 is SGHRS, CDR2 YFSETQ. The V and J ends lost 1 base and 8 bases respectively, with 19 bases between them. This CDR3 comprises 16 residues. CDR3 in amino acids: CASSLREGPRRDTIYF. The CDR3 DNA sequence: TGCGCCAGCAGCTTGCGGGAGGGGCCCCGGCGGGACACCATATATTTT.

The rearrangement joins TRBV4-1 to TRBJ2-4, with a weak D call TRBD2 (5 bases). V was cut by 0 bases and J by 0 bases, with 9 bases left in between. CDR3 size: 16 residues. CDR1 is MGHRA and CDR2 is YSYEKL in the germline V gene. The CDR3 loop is CASSQDGELAKNIQYF. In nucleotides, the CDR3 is TGCGCCAGCAGCCAAGATGGGGAGCTAGCCAAAAACATTCAGTACTTC.

In DNA form, the CDR3 reads TGTGCCATCCGGGTGGGGGGGAACTATGGCTACACCTTC. Its translation is CAIRVGGNYGYTF. The chain has TRBV10-3 and TRBJ1-2, with TRBD1 as a possible D gene (5 bases). The CDR3 loop spans 13 amino acids. The germline V gene has CDR1 ENHRY and CDR2 SYGVKD. V lost 8 bases and J 2 bases, leaving 12 bases between the germline ends.

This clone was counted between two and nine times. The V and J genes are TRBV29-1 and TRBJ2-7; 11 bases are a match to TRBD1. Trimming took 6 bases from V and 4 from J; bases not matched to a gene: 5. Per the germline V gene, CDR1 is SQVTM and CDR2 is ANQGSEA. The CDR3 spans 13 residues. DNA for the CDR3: TGCAGCGTAGGGACAGGGGGTAGATACGAGCAGTACTTC. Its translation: CSVGTGGRYEQYF.

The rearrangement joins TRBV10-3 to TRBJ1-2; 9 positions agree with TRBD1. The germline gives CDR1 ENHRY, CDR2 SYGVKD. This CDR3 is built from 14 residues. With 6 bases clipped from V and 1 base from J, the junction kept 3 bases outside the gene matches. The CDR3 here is CAISGQGRNYGYTF. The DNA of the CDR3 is TGTGCCATCAGCGGACAGGGGCGTAACTATGGCTACACCTTC.

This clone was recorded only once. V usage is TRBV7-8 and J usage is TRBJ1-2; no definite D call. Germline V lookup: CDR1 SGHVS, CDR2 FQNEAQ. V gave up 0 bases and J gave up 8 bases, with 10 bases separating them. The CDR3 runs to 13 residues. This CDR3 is CASSLAEESGYTF. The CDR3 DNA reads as TGTGCCAGCAGCTTAGCGGAGGAATCGGGCTACACCTTC.

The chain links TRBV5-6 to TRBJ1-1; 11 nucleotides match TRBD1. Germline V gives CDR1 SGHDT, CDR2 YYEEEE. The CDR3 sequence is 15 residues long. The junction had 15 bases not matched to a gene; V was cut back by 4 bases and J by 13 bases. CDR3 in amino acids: CASSPGPGTGGSGFF. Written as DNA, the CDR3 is TGTGCCAGCAGCCCGGGGCCGGGGACAGGGGGATCTGGTTTCTTT.

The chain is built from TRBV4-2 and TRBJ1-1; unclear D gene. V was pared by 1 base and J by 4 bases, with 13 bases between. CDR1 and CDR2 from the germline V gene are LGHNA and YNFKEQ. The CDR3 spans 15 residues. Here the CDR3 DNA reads TGTGCCAGCAGCCAAGGGTTATTGGCTCCCACTGAAGCTTTCTTT. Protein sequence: CASSQGLLAPTEAFF.

CDR3 sequence: CASSPTDIDNEQFF. Written as DNA, the CDR3 is TGTGCCAGCAGCCCTACTGACATCGACAATGAGCAGTTCTTC. The V call is TRBV5-4, the J call TRBJ2-1; no reliable D call. Trimming shortened V by 4 bases and J by 5 bases, and 13 bases separated the two germline ends. Germline V gene lookup returns CDR1 SGHNT and CDR2 YYREEE (reference sequence). This CDR3 comprises 14 residues.

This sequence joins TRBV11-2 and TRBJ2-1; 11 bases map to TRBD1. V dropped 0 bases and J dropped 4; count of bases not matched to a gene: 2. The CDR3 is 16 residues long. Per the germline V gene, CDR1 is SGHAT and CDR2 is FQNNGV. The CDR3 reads CASSLEGQGAYNEQFF. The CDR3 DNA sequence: TGTGCCAGCAGCTTAGAAGGACAGGGGGCTTACAATGAGCAGTTCTTC.

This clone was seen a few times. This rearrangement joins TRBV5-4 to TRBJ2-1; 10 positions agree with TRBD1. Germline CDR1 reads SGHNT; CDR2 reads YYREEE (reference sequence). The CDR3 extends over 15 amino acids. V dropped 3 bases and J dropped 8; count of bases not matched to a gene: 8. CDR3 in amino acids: CASSSGTGARDEQFF. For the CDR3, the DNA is TGTGCCAGCAGCTCTGGGACAGGGGCCCGGGATGAGCAGTTCTTC.

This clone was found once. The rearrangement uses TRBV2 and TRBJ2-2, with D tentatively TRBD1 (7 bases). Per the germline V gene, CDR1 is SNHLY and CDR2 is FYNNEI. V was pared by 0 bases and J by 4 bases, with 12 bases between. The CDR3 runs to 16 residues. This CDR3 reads CASSEAGGTVTGELFF. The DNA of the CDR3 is TGTGCCAGCAGTGAAGCAGGGGGGACAGTCACCGGGGAGCTGTTTTTT.

Here the CDR3 DNA reads TGTGCCAGCAGCATCTACAGAGATTCACCCCTCCACTTT. The encoded protein is CASSIYRDSPLHF. J is TRBJ1-6 and V is TRBV11-2; D call uncertain. V lost 5 bases, J lost 8 bases, and 10 bases lay in between. The CDR3 consists of 13 residues. The germline CDR1 and CDR2 sequences are SGHAT and FQNNGV.

The CDR3 region is CASRPRGHAMNTEAFF. CDR3 sequence (DNA): TGTGCCAGCAGGCCTCGGGGTCATGCGATGAACACTGAAGCTTTCTTT. V is TRBV7-2 and J is TRBJ1-1; D ambiguous. The CDR3 totals 16 residues. V was cut by 6 bases and J by 0 bases, with 17 bases left in between. Germline V gives CDR1 SGHTA, CDR2 FQGNSA.